These 4 T cell receptor beta chains were all obtained from the same sample, sequenced in a study of vaccination effects on CD4 cells after COVID-19. Before sequencing, viral peptide pools were used by the ViraFEST assay to expand antigen-specific CD4+ T cells. Isolation of CD4+ T cells took place after about ten days of culture. Among the vaccine recipients, none had a prior SARS-CoV-2 infection, and nucleocapsid antibodies were negative. No antigen has been assigned to these receptors. The data were produced by immunoSEQ multiplex PCR, yet TCRdb's version contains in-frame clones alone and is incomplete. Of tens of thousands of clones detected, roughly 76% appear once; the ten largest clones hold around 2.8%. Material: CD4+ T cells from PBMCs cultured with HCoV-NL63 spike peptides, obtained before COVID-19 vaccination. These receptors were taken from a human donor who received a COVID-19 vaccine.

The chain couples TRBV14 to TRBJ1-6; D possibly corresponds to TRBD1 (6 bases). There are 15 residues in the CDR3. Deletions cut 4 bases from V and 7 bases from J, with 14 bases between. Germline V gives CDR1 SGHDN, CDR2 FVKESK. As DNA, the CDR3 is TGTGCCAGCAGCCCGTTCCAGGGGCCAAATTCACCCCTCCACTTT. Encoded protein: CASSPFQGPNSPLHF.

The rearrangement joins TRBV7-2 to TRBJ2-3; TRBD1 matches at 7 bases. Germline assignment: CDR1 SGHTA and CDR2 FQGNSA. Trimming removed 3 bases from V and 3 bases from J; junction bases left unmatched: 3. CDR3 length: 14 amino acids. The CDR3: CASSFSGQTDTQYF. The CDR3 DNA is TGTGCCAGCAGCTTCTCGGGACAGACAGATACGCAGTATTTT.

This chain connects TRBV30 to TRBJ2-5; tentatively, D is TRBD1 (6 bases). The V gene's germline CDR1 is GTSNPN and CDR2 SVGIG (reference sequence). V gave up 4 bases and J gave up 4 bases, with 10 bases separating them. This CDR3 has 12 amino acids. Here the CDR3 reads CAWTGAGETQYF. The DNA of the CDR3 is TGTGCCTGGACAGGGGCAGGAGAGACCCAGTACTTC.

V gene TRBV10-3 combines with J gene TRBJ1-2; no clear D. This CDR3 is 15 amino acids long. Deletions cut 3 bases from V and 1 base from J, with 12 bases between. The germline CDR1 and CDR2 sequences are ENHRY and SYGVKD. The CDR3 sequence is CAISDSGSFNYGYTF. The CDR3 nucleotides read TGTGCCATCAGTGATTCCGGGTCCTTTAACTATGGCTACACCTTC.